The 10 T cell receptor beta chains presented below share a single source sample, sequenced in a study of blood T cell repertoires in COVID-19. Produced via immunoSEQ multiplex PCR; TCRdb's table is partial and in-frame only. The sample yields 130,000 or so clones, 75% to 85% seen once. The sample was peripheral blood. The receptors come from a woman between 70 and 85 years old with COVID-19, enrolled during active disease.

In nucleotides, the CDR3 is TGCAGCGCCGAGGTAAACTCCTACGAGCAGTACTTC. This encodes CSAEVNSYEQYF. V is TRBV29-1 and J is TRBJ2-7; D is unclear. This CDR3 is built from 12 residues. V was clipped by 7 bases and J by 0 bases, with 10 bases between them. Germline-derived CDR1 and CDR2 are SQVTM and ANQGSEA.

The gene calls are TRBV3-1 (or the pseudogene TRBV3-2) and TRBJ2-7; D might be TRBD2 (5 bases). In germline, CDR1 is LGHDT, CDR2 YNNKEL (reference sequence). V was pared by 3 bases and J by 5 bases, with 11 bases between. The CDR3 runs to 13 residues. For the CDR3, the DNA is TGTGCCAGCAGCCACGGGGTGGCCCACGAGCAGTACTTC. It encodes CASSHGVAHEQYF.

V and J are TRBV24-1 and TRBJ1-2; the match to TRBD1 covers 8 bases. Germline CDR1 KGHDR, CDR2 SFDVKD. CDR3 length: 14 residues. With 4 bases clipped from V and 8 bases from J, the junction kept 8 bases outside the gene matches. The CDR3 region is CATSDPGQGRGYTF. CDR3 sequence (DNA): TGTGCCACCAGTGACCCCGGACAGGGACGCGGCTACACCTTC.

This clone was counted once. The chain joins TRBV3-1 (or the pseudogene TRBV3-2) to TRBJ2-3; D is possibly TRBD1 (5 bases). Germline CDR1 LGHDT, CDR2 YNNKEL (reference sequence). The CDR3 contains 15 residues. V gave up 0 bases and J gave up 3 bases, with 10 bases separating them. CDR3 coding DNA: TGTGCCAGCAGCCAAGAAGGGGTTTGGACAGATACGCAGTATTTT. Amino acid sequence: CASSQEGVWTDTQYF.

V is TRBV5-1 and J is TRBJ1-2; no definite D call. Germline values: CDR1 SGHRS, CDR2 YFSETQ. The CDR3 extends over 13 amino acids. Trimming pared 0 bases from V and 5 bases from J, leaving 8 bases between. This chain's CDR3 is CASSLVGKYGYTF. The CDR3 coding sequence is TGCGCCAGCAGCTTGGTCGGGAAGTATGGCTACACCTTC.

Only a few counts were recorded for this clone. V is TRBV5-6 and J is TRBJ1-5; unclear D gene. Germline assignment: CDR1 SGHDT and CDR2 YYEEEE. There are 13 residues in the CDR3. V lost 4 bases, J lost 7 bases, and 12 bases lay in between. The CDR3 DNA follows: TGTGCCAGCAGCACCAGATCGGGACAGCCCCAGCATTTT. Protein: CASSTRSGQPQHF.

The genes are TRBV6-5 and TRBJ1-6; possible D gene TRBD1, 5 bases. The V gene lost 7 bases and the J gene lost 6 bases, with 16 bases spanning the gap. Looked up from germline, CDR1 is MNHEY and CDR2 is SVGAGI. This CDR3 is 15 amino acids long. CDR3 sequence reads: CASKDSQGANSPLHF. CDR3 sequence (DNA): TGTGCCAGCAAAGACTCCCAAGGGGCTAATTCACCCCTCCACTTT.

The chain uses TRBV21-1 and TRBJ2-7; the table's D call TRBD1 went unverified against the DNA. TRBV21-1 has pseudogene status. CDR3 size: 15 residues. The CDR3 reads CASSSRQGPAYEQYF. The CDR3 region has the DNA TGTGCCAGCAGCAGTAGACAGGGGCCAGCCTACGAGCAGTACTTC.

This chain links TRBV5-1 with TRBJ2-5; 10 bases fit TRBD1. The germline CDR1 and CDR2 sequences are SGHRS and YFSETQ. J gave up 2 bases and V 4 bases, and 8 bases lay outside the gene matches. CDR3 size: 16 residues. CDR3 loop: CASSPWTGGLQETQYF. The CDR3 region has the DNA TGCGCCAGCAGCCCCTGGACAGGGGGACTACAAGAGACCCAGTACTTC.

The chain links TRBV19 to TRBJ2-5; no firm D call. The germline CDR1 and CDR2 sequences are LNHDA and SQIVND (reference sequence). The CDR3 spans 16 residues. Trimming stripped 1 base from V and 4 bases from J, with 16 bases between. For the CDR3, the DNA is TGTGCCAGTAGTATAGGCTTCGGCAGGCAAAGAGAGACCCAGTACTTC. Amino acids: CASSIGFGRQRETQYF.